Here is one TCR beta chain with its context. The sample belongs to a study of blood T cell repertoires in COVID-19. Germline V gene lookup returns CDR1 SNHLY and CDR2 FYNNEI. The CDR3 extends over 15 amino acids. V lost 4 bases, J lost 0 bases, and 6 bases stayed unmatched. Data came from immunoSEQ multiplex PCR; TCRdb stores just in-frame clones and leaves some out. The sample yields 200,000 to 300,000 clones, roughly 83% seen once. This chain links TRBV2 with TRBJ2-7, with 7 bases aligning to TRBD1. This clonotype was obtained from an elderly man with acute or convalescent COVID-19. Sample: peripheral blood. The CDR3, as DNA: TGTGCCAGCAGTGGAGGACAGGTCATCTCCTACGAGCAGTACTTC. As protein: CASSGGQVISYEQYF.